These 9 T cell receptor beta chains originate from one sample sequenced in a study of control samples from healthy donors and cancer patients. Generated by immunoSEQ multiplex PCR, the TCRdb table keeps only in-frame clones and is missing some. The sample contains 100,000 to 150,000 clones, roughly 84% of which appear only once. Input material: blood. All receptors come from a man aged 18 to 29 in good health.

The CDR3 here is CASLSRQSLGPLHF. The CDR3 coding sequence is TGTGCCAGTTTAAGTCGGCAGAGCCTGGGGCCCCTCCACTTT. V and J are TRBV7-2 and TRBJ1-6; D unresolved. This CDR3 has 14 residues. The V end lost 9 bases, the J end lost 13 bases, and 22 bases lay between the germline ends. Germline CDR1 SGHTA, CDR2 FQGNSA.

This clone was found once. The chain links TRBV7-2 to TRBJ1-5, with 9 bases that match TRBD1. After removal of 4 bases from V and 4 bases from J, the junction contained 2 bases not matched to a gene. Germline assignment: CDR1 SGHTA and CDR2 FQGNSA. This CDR3 comprises 14 residues. The CDR3 is CASSWTGVNQPQHF. CDR3 bases: TGTGCCAGCAGCTGGACAGGGGTGAATCAGCCCCAGCATTTT.

This chain uses TRBV4-2 with TRBJ2-1; unclear D gene. The V end was cut by 2 bases, the J end by 10 bases, with 12 bases between. This CDR3 is built from 13 residues. CDR1 and CDR2 from the germline V gene are LGHNA and YNFKEQ. The DNA of the CDR3 is TGTGCCAGCAGCCAATTGGCTAGGAACGAGCAGTTCTTC. Amino acid sequence: CASSQLARNEQFF.

J is TRBJ2-3 and V is TRBV7-6; no firm D call. Trimming stripped 2 bases from V and 0 bases from J, with 12 bases between. The CDR3 is made up of 16 amino acids. Germline CDR1 and CDR2: SGHVS and FNYEAQ. CDR3 amino acids: CASSLLTTPSTDTQYF. DNA of the CDR3: TGTGCCAGCAGCTTACTAACGACCCCTAGCACAGATACGCAGTATTTT.

The chain uses TRBV19 and TRBJ2-3, with TRBD1 matching 7 bases. The CDR3 is made up of 16 amino acids. V was pared by 0 bases and J by 1 base, with 4 bases of the junction left unmatched. The germline CDR1 and CDR2 sequences are LNHDA and SQIVND (reference sequence). Here the CDR3 reads CASSIDLQGGTDTQYF. The CDR3 DNA follows: TGTGCCAGTAGTATAGATCTTCAGGGGGGCACAGATACGCAGTATTTT.

The V call is TRBV28, the J call TRBJ1-2, with D tentatively TRBD1 (6 bases). Looked up from germline, CDR1 is MDHEN and CDR2 is SYDVKM. The length of the CDR3 is 12 residues. V was cut by 3 bases and J by 8 bases, with 10 bases left in between. CDR3 DNA sequence: TGTGCCAGCAGTTTCCAGGGGTACGGCTACACCTTC. Protein: CASSFQGYGYTF.

V is TRBV18 and J is TRBJ1-5, with TRBD1 as a possible D gene (5 bases). V was cut by 2 bases and J by 0 bases, with 8 bases left in between. Germline V CDR1 and CDR2: KGHSH, LQKENI. The CDR3 loop spans 15 amino acids. The CDR3 DNA follows: TGTGCCAGCTCACCAGGGGCTACTAGCAATCAGCCCCAGCATTTT. Residues: CASSPGATSNQPQHF. The full variable domain, completed using reference TRBV18 and TRBJ1-5, is NAGVMQNPRHLVRRRGQEARLRCSPMKGHSHVYWYRQLPEEGLKFMVYLQKENIIDESGMPKERFSAEFPKEGPSILRIQQVVRGDSAAYFCASSPGATSNQPQHFGDGTRLSIL.

This sequence joins TRBV7-9 and TRBJ1-6, with unresolved D. CDR3 length equals 16 residues. The ends were cut back, 2 bases at V and 10 bases at J, with 18 bases in the middle. The germline V gene encodes CDR1 SEHNR and CDR2 FQNEAQ (reference sequence). This CDR3 is CASSLTSGPGESPLHF. The CDR3 DNA is TGTGCCAGCAGCTTAACCTCCGGACCGGGTGAATCACCCCTCCACTTT. The full variable domain, its missing parts supplied by reference TRBV7-9 and TRBJ1-6, is DTGVSQNPRHKITKRGQNVTFRCDPISEHNRLYWYRQTLGQGPEFLTYFQNEAQLEKSRLLSDRFSAERPKGSFSTLEIQRTEQGDSAMYLCASSLTSGPGESPLHFGNGTRLTVT.

The chain links TRBV2 to TRBJ2-1; 7 bases match TRBD2. The CDR3 length is 15 residues. Unmatched junction bases numbered 9, after V lost 4 bases and J lost 6 bases. CDR1 is SNHLY and CDR2 is FYNNEI in the germline V gene. CDR3 sequence reads: CASSGLAVTSNEQFF. The CDR3 bases are TGTGCCAGCAGTGGACTAGCCGTCACTTCCAATGAGCAGTTCTTC.